The source of this T cell receptor (beta chain) is a study of CD8 T cells in Susac syndrome. Looked up from germline, CDR1 is SGHRS and CDR2 is YFSETQ. Trimming stripped 1 base from V and 6 bases from J, with 8 bases between. The CDR3 has 14 amino acids. Reverse transcription of roughly 0.5 to 1 ug RNA was carried out with random hexamers. TCRdb reanalysed the immunoSEQ multiplex PCR reads using MiXCR and keeps one entry per CDR3 protein. This table has about 180,000 distinct CDR3 sequences, approximately 94% appearing once. V and J are TRBV5-1 and TRBJ1-6; unclear D gene. The sequence derives from a human donor with Susac syndrome. The sequenced sample consisted of CD4+ T cells from PBMCs. The CDR3 spells CASSLQPGNSPLHF. The CDR3 nucleotides read TGCGCCAGCAGCTTGCAGCCGGGTAATTCACCCCTCCACTTT. The full variable domain, with the rest looked up from reference TRBV5-1 and TRBJ1-6, is KAGVTQTPRYLIKTRGQQVTLSCSPISGHRSVSWYQQTPGQGLQFLFEYFSETQRNKGNFPGRFSGRQFSNSRSEMNVSTLELGDSALYLCASSLQPGNSPLHFGNGTRLTVT.